The T cell receptor beta chain described here comes from a study of breast tumors, draining lymph nodes, adjacent tissues. Notes on the study in general: Tumor TCR diversity was below lymph nodes but above nontumor tissue. Findings are consistent with lymph node origin and intratumoral expansion of most tumor T cells. That most tumor T cells come from lymph nodes remained unproven. Luminal-like breast cancer showed significantly higher tumor–nontumor repertoire similarity than basal-like.

Breast cancer patients provided tissue from their axillary draining lymph nodes. TCRdb processed the multiplex PCR reads anew with MiXCR; each CDR3 protein has one entry. Of approximately 140,000 distinct CDR3 sequences detected, approximately 29% appear once; the ten largest clones hold roughly 2.2%. This clonotype showed up many times. Its antigen is undetermined. This TCR was recovered from a female donor with breast cancer. Some clones in this sample may be carry-over from other donors' samples. Sequencing input: axillary lymph node tissue.

The CDR3 spells CAATGENTGELFF. Written as DNA, the CDR3 is TGTGCCGCAACAGGGGAGAACACCGGGGAGCTGTTTTTT. The chain links TRBV10-3 to TRBJ2-2; 7 nucleotides align to TRBD1. The CDR3 contains 13 residues. V lost 11 bases and J lost 1; bases outside the gene matches: 4. Germline V CDR1 and CDR2: ENHRY, SYGVKD.